A selection of T cell receptor beta chains follows, all from one sample in a study of post-analysis software for immune sequencing data. From the PCR reads, TCRdb called clonotypes with MiXCR, one entry per CDR3 protein. The repertoire holds some 890,000 distinct CDR3 sequences, with approximately 53% as singletons. The material sequenced was blood. The receptor set was obtained from a girl between 5 and 17 years old with multiple sclerosis. Each CDR3 is given with its conserved first and last residue. The order of the fields is clone size, J gene, V gene, D gene, CDR3 length, CDR3 DNA, CDR3 protein. D genes are given only for firm matches. Only part of the rows carry a size: once, few, many, or a class if the clone is expanded.

clone_size: -; j_call: TRBJ2-1; v_call: TRBV6-5; d_call: -; cdr3_length: 15; cdr3_nt: TGTGCCAGCAGTTACAAAGTTGAGACCTACAATGAGCAGTTCTTC; cdr3_aa: CASSYKVETYNEQFF
clone_size: few; j_call: TRBJ1-6; v_call: TRBV3-1; d_call: TRBD1; cdr3_length: 14; cdr3_nt: TGTGCCAGCAGTCTGGGACAGGGCCCTTCACCCCTCCACTTT; cdr3_aa: CASSLGQGPSPLHF
clone_size: -; j_call: TRBJ1-2; v_call: TRBV4-2; d_call: TRBD1; cdr3_length: 15; cdr3_nt: TGTGCCAGCAGCCAAACTCCGGGACAGGACTATGGCTACACCTTC; cdr3_aa: CASSQTPGQDYGYTF
clone_size: -; j_call: TRBJ2-2; v_call: TRBV7-7; d_call: TRBD2; cdr3_length: 17; cdr3_nt: TGTGCTAGCAGTCCGGGACTAGCGGGAGTGGACACCGGGGAGCTGTTTTTT; cdr3_aa: CASSPGLAGVDTGELFF
clone_size: -; j_call: TRBJ1-5; v_call: TRBV7-3; d_call: -; cdr3_length: 13; cdr3_nt: TGTGCCAGCAGAGCCGACCGAAATCAGCCCCAGCATTTT; cdr3_aa: CASRADRNQPQHF
clone_size: -; j_call: TRBJ2-6; v_call: TRBV20-1; d_call: -; cdr3_length: 15; cdr3_nt: TGCAGTGCTAGAGATATGGGCAGGGAGGCCAACGTCCTGACTTTC; cdr3_aa: CSARDMGREANVLTF
clone_size: -; j_call: TRBJ2-7; v_call: TRBV12-3/TRBV12-4; d_call: TRBD1; cdr3_length: 15; cdr3_nt: TGTGCCAGCAGTCTGAGACAGGGTCGCACCTACGAGCAGTACTTC; cdr3_aa: CASSLRQGRTYEQYF
clone_size: few; j_call: TRBJ1-1; v_call: TRBV14; d_call: TRBD1; cdr3_length: 13; cdr3_nt: TGTGCCAGCAGCCGACAGGGAAGCACTGAAGCTTTCTTT; cdr3_aa: CASSRQGSTEAFF
clone_size: -; j_call: TRBJ2-5; v_call: TRBV29-1; d_call: -; cdr3_length: 15; cdr3_nt: TGCAGCGTCCGGGGGGCGGCAGCAATCAAAGAGACCCAGTACTTC; cdr3_aa: CSVRGAAAIKETQYF
clone_size: -; j_call: TRBJ2-1; v_call: TRBV29-1; d_call: -; cdr3_length: 15; cdr3_nt: TGCAGCGTTGAAGATCCGGACCATTCCTACAATGAGCAGTTCTTC; cdr3_aa: CSVEDPDHSYNEQFF
clone_size: -; j_call: TRBJ2-5; v_call: TRBV4-2; d_call: TRBD2; cdr3_length: 15; cdr3_nt: TGTGCCAGCAGCCAAGAACGGCGAGCGGGAGGGACCCAGTACTTC; cdr3_aa: CASSQERRAGGTQYF
clone_size: -; j_call: TRBJ2-1; v_call: TRBV5-5; d_call: -; cdr3_length: 17; cdr3_nt: TGTGCCAGCAGCTCCCAAAGAGGGCACCCCGTCCGGTTCAGGCAGTTCTTC; cdr3_aa: CASSSQRGHPVRFRQFF
clone_size: -; j_call: TRBJ1-2; v_call: TRBV29-1; d_call: -; cdr3_length: 12; cdr3_nt: TGCAGCGTTGGTTCCCCCAACTATGGCTACACCTTC; cdr3_aa: CSVGSPNYGYTF
clone_size: -; j_call: TRBJ2-1; v_call: TRBV20-1; d_call: -; cdr3_length: 13; cdr3_nt: TGCAGTGCTGGAGGGAGAGAGTACAATGAGCAGTTCTTC; cdr3_aa: CSAGGREYNEQFF
clone_size: few; j_call: TRBJ1-5; v_call: TRBV3-1; d_call: -; cdr3_length: 17; cdr3_nt: TGTGCCAGCAGCCAAGATCCGAACATTCATAGCAATCAGCCCCAGCATTTT; cdr3_aa: CASSQDPNIHSNQPQHF
clone_size: few; j_call: TRBJ2-3; v_call: TRBV7-2; d_call: TRBD2; cdr3_length: 15; cdr3_nt: TGTGCCAGCAGCCCGGGACTAGCGGAGTCAGATACGCAGTATTTT; cdr3_aa: CASSPGLAESDTQYF
clone_size: -; j_call: TRBJ2-7; v_call: TRBV28; d_call: -; cdr3_length: 17; cdr3_nt: TGTGCCAGCAGTTTTCATTTATGGGACCCCAGCTCCTACGAGCAGTACTTC; cdr3_aa: CASSFHLWDPSSYEQYF